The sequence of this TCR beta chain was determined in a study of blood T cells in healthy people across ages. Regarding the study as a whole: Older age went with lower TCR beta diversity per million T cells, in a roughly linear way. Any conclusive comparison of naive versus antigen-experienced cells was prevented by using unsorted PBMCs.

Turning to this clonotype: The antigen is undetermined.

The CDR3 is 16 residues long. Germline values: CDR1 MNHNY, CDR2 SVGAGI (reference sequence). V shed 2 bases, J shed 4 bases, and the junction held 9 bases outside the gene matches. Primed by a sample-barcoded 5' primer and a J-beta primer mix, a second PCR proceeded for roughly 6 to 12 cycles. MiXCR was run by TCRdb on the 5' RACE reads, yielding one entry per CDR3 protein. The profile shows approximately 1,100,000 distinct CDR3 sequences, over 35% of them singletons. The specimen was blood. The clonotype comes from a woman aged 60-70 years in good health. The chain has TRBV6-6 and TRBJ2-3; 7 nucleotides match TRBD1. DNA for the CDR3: TGTGCCAGCAGTTACCCGACAGGGTATAGCGCAGATACGCAGTATTTT. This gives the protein CASSYPTGYSADTQYF.